The 30 T cell receptor beta chains in this list originate from one sample, sequenced in a study of OX40 agonist ivuxolimab in advanced cancers. This table comes from immunoSEQ multiplex PCR, and its TCRdb copy is limited to in-frame clones, with some not included. This table holds 65,000 to 95,000 clones, about 85% found once. The specimen comprised CD4+ or CD8+ T cells sorted from blood, sampled in a trial of the OX40 agonist ivuxolimab. The source of these receptors is an adult with an advanced solid tumor such as melanoma, head and neck, liver or kidney cancer.

The chain employs TRBV7-2 and TRBJ2-7; 8 positions agree with TRBD2. The CDR3 loop spans 16 amino acids. V was clipped by 5 bases and J by 4 bases; unmatched bases: 13. The germline CDR1 and CDR2 sequences are SGHTA and FQGNSA. The CDR3 protein is CASSLTSGSLAYEQYF. The DNA of the CDR3 is TGTGCCAGCAGCCTCACGAGCGGGAGTCTAGCATACGAGCAGTACTTC.

CDR3: CASNREGRGGTQYF. CDR3 nucleotide sequence: TGTGCCAGCAACCGAGAGGGCCGCGGGGGGACCCAGTACTTC. The chain uses TRBV11-3 and TRBJ2-5; 7 nucleotides align to TRBD2. CDR3 length equals 14 residues. The germline gives CDR1 SGHNT, CDR2 YENEEA. Trimming at V came to 7 bases and at J to 7 bases, leaving 12 bases not matched to a gene.

The genes are TRBV9 and TRBJ1-1; D is unclear. Germline CDR1 SGDLS, CDR2 YYNGEE. This CDR3 has 13 amino acids. V gave up 4 bases and J gave up 5 bases, with 12 bases separating them. CDR3 region: CASSPTPGTEAFF. CDR3 nucleotide sequence: TGTGCCAGCAGCCCCACCCCCGGGACTGAAGCTTTCTTT.

The chain couples TRBV11-2 to TRBJ2-5; weak D call: TRBD2 (5 bases). This CDR3 spans 14 amino acids. Germline-derived CDR1 and CDR2 are SGHAT and FQNNGV. V lost 7 bases and J lost 5, with 17 bases in between. CDR3 nucleotide sequence: TGTGCCAGCACCTGGGCCCGGGCGGGCGAGACCCAGTACTTC. This gives the protein CASTWARAGETQYF.

This chain uses TRBV28 with TRBJ2-7; no clear D. CDR1 is MDHEN and CDR2 is SYDVKM in the germline V gene. This CDR3 is 11 amino acids long. Trimming took 6 bases from V and 3 from J, leaving 6 bases between them. This CDR3 reads CASSSNYEQYF. CDR3 coding DNA: TGTGCCAGCAGCTCAAACTACGAGCAGTACTTC.

With respect to this clone: Other DNA sequences in this specimen translate into the identical CDR3. The chain uses TRBV4-1 and TRBJ2-7; D uncertain. This CDR3 comprises 14 residues. Between the trimmed V and J ends, which lost 0 bases and 5 bases, there was a span of 11 bases. The germline CDR1 and CDR2 sequences are MGHRA and YSYEKL. The CDR3 spells CASSQEPRSHEQYF. The DNA of the CDR3 is TGCGCCAGCAGCCAAGAACCTAGATCCCACGAGCAGTACTTC.

V is TRBV7-8 and J is TRBJ2-7; 10 nucleotides align to TRBD2. The CDR3 sequence is 17 residues long. The J segment lost 7 bases and the V segment lost 0 bases, leaving 12 bases of the junction unmatched. CDR1 SGHVS and CDR2 FQNEAQ come from the germline V gene. For the CDR3, the DNA is TGTGCCAGCAGCTTAGCGGGAGGGGAACTAGCGGGATGGGAGCAGTACTTC. Encoded protein: CASSLAGGELAGWEQYF.

In this sample, this clone turned up once. V gene TRBV25-1 combines with J gene TRBJ2-6; D ambiguous. This CDR3 is 15 amino acids long. V lost 7 bases, J lost 0 bases, and 10 bases lay in between. Per the germline V gene, CDR1 is MGHDK and CDR2 is SYGVNS. The CDR3, as DNA: TGTGCCAGCACCCAGAGCCGCTCTGGGGCCAACGTCCTGACTTTC. Translated: CASTQSRSGANVLTF.

This clone was recorded a few times. The chain links TRBV5-6 to TRBJ1-2; a weak D match, TRBD1 (5 bases). CDR3 size: 14 residues. V was shortened by 3 bases and J by 6 bases, with 15 bases between the two germline ends. In germline, CDR1 is SGHDT, CDR2 YYEEEE. The CDR3 loop reads CASSWGGQGDGYTF. For the CDR3, the DNA is TGTGCCAGCAGCTGGGGCGGGCAGGGTGATGGCTACACCTTC. The whole variable domain, filled in from reference TRBV5-6 and TRBJ1-2, reads DAGVTQSPTHLIKTRGQQVTLRCSPKSGHDTVSWYQQALGQGPQFIFQYYEEEERQRGNFPDRFSGHQFPNYSSELNVNALLLGDSALYLCASSWGGQGDGYTFGSGTRLTVV.

Note on this clone: A read error may account for a junction end that differs from germline. This CDR3 reads CASRAQLAYDYTF. CDR3 in DNA: TGTGCCAGCAGAGCACAGTTGGCGTATGACTACACCTTC. The chain couples TRBV5-6 to TRBJ1-2; no clear D gene. The CDR3 is made up of 13 amino acids. Germline CDR1 and CDR2: SGHDT and YYEEEE.

The chain has TRBV10-3 and TRBJ1-4; 7 nucleotides line up with TRBD1. Germline V lookup: CDR1 ENHRY, CDR2 SYGVKD. The V segment lost 2 bases and the J segment 8 bases; nucleotides outside the gene matches: 11. The CDR3 totals 16 residues. The CDR3 nucleotides read TGTGCCATCAGTGAGATGGGTACAGGGGTACGGGAAAAACTGTTTTTT. This encodes CAISEMGTGVREKLFF.

CDR3 protein: CAISQQGAGDEQYF. DNA for the CDR3: TGTGCCATCAGTCAACAGGGGGCCGGGGACGAGCAGTACTTC. The rearrangement uses TRBV10-3 and TRBJ2-7; TRBD1 matches 9 bases. Germline V CDR1 and CDR2: ENHRY, SYGVKD. The CDR3 is made up of 14 amino acids. The ends lost 5 bases at V and 5 bases at J; junction bases unmatched: 7.

CDR3 in amino acids: CASSEFNTDTQYF. The CDR3 DNA reads as TGTGCCAGCAGTGAGTTCAACACAGATACGCAGTATTTT. J is TRBJ2-3 and V is TRBV2; D gene uncertain. Germline CDR1 is SNHLY and CDR2 is FYNNEI. CDR3 length: 13 residues. Trimming cost V 3 bases and J 2 bases, with 6 bases left between them.

The CDR3 loop reads CASTQAGGPDEQFF. The CDR3 DNA reads as TGTGCCAGCACCCAAGCGGGAGGTCCGGATGAGCAGTTCTTC. The gene calls are TRBV19 and TRBJ2-1, with TRBD2 identical over 9 bases. Germline values: CDR1 LNHDA, CDR2 SQIVND (reference sequence). The junction had 11 bases not matched to a gene; V was cut back by 9 bases and J by 8 bases. The CDR3 consists of 14 residues. The complete variable domain, with remaining parts taken from reference TRBV19 and TRBJ2-1, reads DGGITQSPKYLFRKEGQNVTLSCEQNLNHDAMYWYRQDPGQGLRLIYYSQIVNDFQKGDIAEGYSVSREKKESFPLTVTSAQKNPTAFYLCASTQAGGPDEQFFGPGTRLTVL.

The chain joins TRBV7-9 to TRBJ2-7; maybe TRBD1 (6 bases). V was trimmed by 4 bases and J by 5 bases, leaving 18 bases between them. This CDR3 region has 15 residues. Germline CDR1 is SEHNR and CDR2 is FQNEAQ (reference sequence). The CDR3 DNA follows: TGTGCCAGCAGCTCGACACAACGGGACATCGACGAGCAGTACTTC. Encoded protein: CASSSTQRDIDEQYF.

The chain is built from TRBV19 and TRBJ2-4, with a possible D match to TRBD2 (6 bases). The germline CDR1 and CDR2 sequences are LNHDA and SQIVND (reference sequence). Trimming cost V 4 bases and J 0 bases, with 13 bases left between them. The length of the CDR3 is 16 residues. The CDR3 DNA reads as TGTGCCAGTAGTAAGATAGCGGCTGAAGCCAAAAACATTCAGTACTTC. The encoded protein is CASSKIAAEAKNIQYF.

There are a few counts of this clone. V is TRBV7-2 and J is TRBJ2-3; the match to TRBD2 covers 12 bases. Losses at the gene ends were 5 bases for V and 0 bases for J; bases not matched to a gene: 12. CDR1 and CDR2 from the germline V gene are SGHTA and FQGNSA. CDR3 length: 19 amino acids. The CDR3 is CASSPLAGGIGTSTDTQYF. The CDR3, as DNA: TGTGCCAGCAGCCCTCTAGCGGGAGGGATCGGCACTAGCACAGATACGCAGTATTTT. Full variable domain (missing parts from reference TRBV7-2 and TRBJ2-3): GAGVSQSPSNKVTEKGKDVELRCDPISGHTALYWYRQSLGQGLEFLIYFQGNSAPDKSGLPSDRFSAERTGGSVSTLTIQRTQQEDSAVYLCASSPLAGGIGTSTDTQYFGPGTRLTVL.

In this sample, this clone turned up once. The chain is built from TRBV27 and TRBJ1-5, with D perhaps TRBD1 (5 bases). Trimming took off 5 bases at V and 2 bases at J, with 13 bases between the two ends. The length of the CDR3 is 15 residues. Looked up from germline, CDR1 is MNHEY and CDR2 is SMNVEV (reference sequence). The CDR3 nucleotides read TGTGCCAGCAGTCCATCGGGGGGGGGCAATCAGCCCCAGCATTTT. The encoded protein is CASSPSGGGNQPQHF.

The chain links TRBV27 to TRBJ1-5; D is unclear. The length of the CDR3 is 13 residues. Trimming stripped 7 bases from V and 9 bases from J, with 16 bases between. CDR1 is MNHEY, CDR2 SMNVEV, per germline (reference sequence). In nucleotides, the CDR3 is TGTGCCAGCAAGAACAACTATCAATCGCCCCAGCATTTT. The encoded protein is CASKNNYQSPQHF.

V and J are TRBV28 and TRBJ2-4; no reliable D call. Trimming pared 8 bases from V and 0 bases from J, leaving 5 bases between. This CDR3 has 12 amino acids. Germline V gene lookup returns CDR1 MDHEN and CDR2 SYDVKM. The CDR3 spells CASGLAKNIQYF. CDR3 in DNA: TGTGCCAGCGGGTTAGCCAAAAACATTCAGTACTTC. Full variable domain (outside the CDR3, taken from reference TRBV28 and TRBJ2-4): DVKVTQSSRYLVKRTGEKVFLECVQDMDHENMFWYRQDPGLGLRLIYFSYDVKMKEKGDIPEGYSVSREKKERFSLILESASTNQTSMYLCASGLAKNIQYFGAGTRLSVL.

This chain links TRBV4-1 with TRBJ2-2, with D possibly matching TRBD2 (6 bases). Trimming took off 0 bases at V and 0 bases at J, with 8 bases between the two ends. CDR3 size: 16 residues. The germline CDR1 and CDR2 sequences are MGHRA and YSYEKL. The CDR3 here is CASSQDLAANTGELFF. In DNA, the CDR3 is TGCGCCAGCAGCCAAGATTTAGCGGCGAACACCGGGGAGCTGTTTTTT.

The V gene is TRBV4-3, the J gene TRBJ2-2; the D is unclear. Trimming pared 0 bases from V and 6 bases from J, leaving 8 bases between. The germline CDR1 and CDR2 sequences are LGHNA and YSLEER. This CDR3 is 14 amino acids long. The CDR3 spells CASSQDRPSGELFF. CDR3 DNA sequence: TGCGCCAGCAGCCAAGATAGGCCTTCCGGGGAGCTGTTTTTT.

This chain connects TRBV28 to TRBJ2-1; 14 bases agree with TRBD2. Germline CDR1 MDHEN, CDR2 SYDVKM. CDR3 size: 15 residues. V gave up 6 bases and J gave up 5 bases; unmatched junction bases: 3. CDR3 sequence: CASSLGLAGDNEQFF. The CDR3 DNA reads as TGTGCCAGCAGCTTGGGACTAGCGGGAGACAATGAGCAGTTCTTC.

The rearrangement uses TRBV7-2 and TRBJ2-5; TRBD1 aligns across 8 bases. The J call may be incorrect, as the DNA end agrees better with TRBJ2-7. This CDR3 is 14 amino acids long. Looked up from germline, CDR1 is SGHTA and CDR2 is FQGNSA. CDR3 sequence (DNA): TGTGCCAGCAGCTTGGACAGGGAAACTTACGAGCAGTACTTC. Translation: CASSLDRETYEQYF.

V is TRBV7-2 and J is TRBJ2-5, with D possibly matching TRBD2 (5 bases). CDR1 is SGHTA and CDR2 is FQGNSA in the germline V gene. Trimming pared 6 bases from V and 5 bases from J, leaving 16 bases between. The CDR3 is 14 residues long. DNA for the CDR3: TGTGCCAGCAGTCCCGGAGGAGCTAGTGAGACCCAGTACTTC. This gives the protein CASSPGGASETQYF.

The genes are TRBV5-4 and TRBJ1-2, with D possibly being TRBD1 (5 bases). The V end lost 5 bases, the J end lost 2 bases, and 13 bases lay between the germline ends. The CDR3 totals 14 residues. The germline V gene encodes CDR1 SGHNT and CDR2 YYREEE (reference sequence). The CDR3 spells CASRPPGGNYGYTF. In nucleotides, the CDR3 is TGTGCCAGCAGACCCCCGGGGGGAAACTATGGCTACACCTTC.

The CDR3 nucleotides read TGTGCCAGCAGTTACGACCATCCAGGAACCGGGGAGCTGTTTTTT. Translating it yields CASSYDHPGTGELFF. V usage is TRBV6-6 and J usage is TRBJ2-2, with D unresolved. V was pared by 2 bases and J by 5 bases, with 12 bases between. This CDR3 contains 15 residues. From germline, CDR1 is MNHNY and CDR2 SVGAGI (reference sequence).

This chain links TRBV5-1 with TRBJ1-1, with 9 bases aligning to TRBD1. V dropped 5 bases and J dropped 3; count of bases not matched to a gene: 5. This CDR3 region has 14 residues. Germline V CDR1 and CDR2: SGHRS, YFSETQ. In DNA form, the CDR3 reads TGCGCCAGCAGATCCGGGACAGGGCACACTGAAGCTTTCTTT. Translated: CASRSGTGHTEAFF. Full variable domain (outside the CDR3, taken from reference TRBV5-1 and TRBJ1-1): KAGVTQTPRYLIKTRGQQVTLSCSPISGHRSVSWYQQTPGQGLQFLFEYFSETQRNKGNFPGRFSGRQFSNSRSEMNVSTLELGDSALYLCASRSGTGHTEAFFGQGTRLTVV.

This rearrangement joins TRBV10-3 to TRBJ1-1; D remains ambiguous. Between the trimmed V and J ends, which lost 5 bases and 3 bases, there was a span of 13 bases. The CDR3 contains 14 residues. Germline V gene data show CDR1 as ENHRY and CDR2 as SYGVKD. The CDR3 bases are TGTGCCATCAGTCGGGGAGGCTTAGACACTGAAGCTTTCTTT. Translating gives CAISRGGLDTEAFF.

The CDR3 here is CASSNQGTYKQFF. The CDR3, as DNA: TGTGCCAGCAGCAATCAAGGGACTTATAAGCAGTTCTTC. The chain links TRBV7-9 to TRBJ2-1, with D possibly TRBD2 on 6 matching bases. Germline CDR1 reads SEHNR; CDR2 reads FQNEAQ (reference sequence). This CDR3 is 13 amino acids long. The V and J ends lost 5 bases and 11 bases respectively, with 16 bases between them.